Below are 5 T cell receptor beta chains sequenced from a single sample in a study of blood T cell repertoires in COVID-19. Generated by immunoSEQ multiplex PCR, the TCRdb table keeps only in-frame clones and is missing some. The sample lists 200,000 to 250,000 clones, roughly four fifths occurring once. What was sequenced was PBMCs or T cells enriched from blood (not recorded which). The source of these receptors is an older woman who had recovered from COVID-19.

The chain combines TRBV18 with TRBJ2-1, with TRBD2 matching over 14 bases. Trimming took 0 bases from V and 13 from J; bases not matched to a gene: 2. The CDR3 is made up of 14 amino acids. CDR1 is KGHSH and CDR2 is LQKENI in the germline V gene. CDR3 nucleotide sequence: TGTGCCAGCTCACCACCGGGACTAGCGGGAGAACAGTTCTTC. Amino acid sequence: CASSPPGLAGEQFF.

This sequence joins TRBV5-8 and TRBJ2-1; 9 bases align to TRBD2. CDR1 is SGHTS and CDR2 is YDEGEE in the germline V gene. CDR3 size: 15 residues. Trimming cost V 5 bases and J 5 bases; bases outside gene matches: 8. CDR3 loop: CASSFSGLANNEQFF. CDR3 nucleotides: TGTGCCAGCAGTTTTTCGGGACTAGCTAACAATGAGCAGTTCTTC.

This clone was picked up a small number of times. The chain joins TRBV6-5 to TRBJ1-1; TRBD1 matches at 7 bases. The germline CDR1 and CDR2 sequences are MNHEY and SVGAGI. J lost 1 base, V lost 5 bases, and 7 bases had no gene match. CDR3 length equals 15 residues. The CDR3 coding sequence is TGTGCCAGCAGTCAGGGGACAGTGGGGAACACTGAAGCTTTCTTT. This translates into CASSQGTVGNTEAFF.

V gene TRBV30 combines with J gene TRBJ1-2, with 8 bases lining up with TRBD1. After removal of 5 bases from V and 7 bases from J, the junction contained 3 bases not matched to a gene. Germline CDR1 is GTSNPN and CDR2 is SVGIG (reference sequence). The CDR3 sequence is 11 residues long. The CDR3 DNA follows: TGTGCCTGGGGCACAGGGGGTGGCTACACCTTC. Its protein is CAWGTGGGYTF.

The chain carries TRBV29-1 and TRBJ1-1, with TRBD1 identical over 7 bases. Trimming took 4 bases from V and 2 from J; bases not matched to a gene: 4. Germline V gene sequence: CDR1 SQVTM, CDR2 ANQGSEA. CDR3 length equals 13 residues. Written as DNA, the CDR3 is TGCAGCGTTGGGGGACAGACAAACACTGAAGCTTTCTTT. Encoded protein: CSVGGQTNTEAFF.